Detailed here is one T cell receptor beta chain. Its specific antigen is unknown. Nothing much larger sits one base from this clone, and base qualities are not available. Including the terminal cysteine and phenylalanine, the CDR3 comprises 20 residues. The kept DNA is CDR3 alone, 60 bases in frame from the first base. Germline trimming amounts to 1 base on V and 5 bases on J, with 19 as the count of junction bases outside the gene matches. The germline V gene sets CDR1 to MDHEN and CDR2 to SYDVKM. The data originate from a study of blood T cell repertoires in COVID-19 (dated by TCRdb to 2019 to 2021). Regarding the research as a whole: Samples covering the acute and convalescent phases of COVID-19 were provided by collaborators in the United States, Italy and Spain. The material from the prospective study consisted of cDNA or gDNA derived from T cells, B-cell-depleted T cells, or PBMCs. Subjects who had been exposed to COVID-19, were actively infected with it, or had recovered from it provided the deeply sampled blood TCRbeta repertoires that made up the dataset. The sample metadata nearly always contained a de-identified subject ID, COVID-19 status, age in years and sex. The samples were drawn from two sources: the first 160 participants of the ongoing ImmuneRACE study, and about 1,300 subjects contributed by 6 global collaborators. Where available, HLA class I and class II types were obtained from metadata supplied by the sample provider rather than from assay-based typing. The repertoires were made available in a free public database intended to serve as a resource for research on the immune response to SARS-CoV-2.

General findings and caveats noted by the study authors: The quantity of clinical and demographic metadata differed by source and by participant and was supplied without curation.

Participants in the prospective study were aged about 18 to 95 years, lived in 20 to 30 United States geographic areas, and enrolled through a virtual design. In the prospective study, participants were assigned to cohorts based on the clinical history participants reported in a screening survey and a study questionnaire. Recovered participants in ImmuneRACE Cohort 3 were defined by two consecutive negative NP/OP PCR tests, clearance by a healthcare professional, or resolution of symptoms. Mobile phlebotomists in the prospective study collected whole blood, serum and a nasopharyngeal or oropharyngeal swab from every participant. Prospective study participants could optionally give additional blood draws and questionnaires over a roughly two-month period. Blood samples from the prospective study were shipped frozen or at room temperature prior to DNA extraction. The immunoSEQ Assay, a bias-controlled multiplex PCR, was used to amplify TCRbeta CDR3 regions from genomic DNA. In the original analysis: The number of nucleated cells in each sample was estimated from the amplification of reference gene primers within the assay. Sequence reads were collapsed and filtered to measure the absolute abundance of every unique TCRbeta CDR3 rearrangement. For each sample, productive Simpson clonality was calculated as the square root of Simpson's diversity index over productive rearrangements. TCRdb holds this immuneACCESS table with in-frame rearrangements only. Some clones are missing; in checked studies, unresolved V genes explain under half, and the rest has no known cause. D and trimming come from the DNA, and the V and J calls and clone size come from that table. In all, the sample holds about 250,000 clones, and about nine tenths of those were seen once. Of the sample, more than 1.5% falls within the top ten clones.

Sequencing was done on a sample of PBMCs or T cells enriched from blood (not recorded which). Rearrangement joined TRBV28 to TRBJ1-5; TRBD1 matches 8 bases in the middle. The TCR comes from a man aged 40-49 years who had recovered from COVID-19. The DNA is TGTGCCAGCAGTTTATTTCTGCTGAAGGGACAGGTTGATAGATATCAGCCCCAGCATTTT. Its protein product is CASSLFLLKGQVDRYQPQHF. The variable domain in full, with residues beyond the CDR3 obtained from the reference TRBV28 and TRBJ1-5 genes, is DVKVTQSSRYLVKRTGEKVFLECVQDMDHENMFWYRQDPGLGLRLIYFSYDVKMKEKGDIPEGYSVSREKKERFSLILESASTNQTSMYLCASSLFLLKGQVDRYQPQHFGDGTRLSIL.